This T cell receptor (beta chain) was sequenced during a study of blood T cells in healthy people across ages. Study-wide results and caveats: It was held that the diversity estimates obtained from one million T cells were underestimates.

This clonotype has only a few counts. The antigen is not known. Next came a second PCR, run for about 6 to 12 cycles, which used a sample-barcoded 5' primer along with a J-beta primer mix. MiXCR was run by TCRdb on the 5' RACE reads, yielding one entry per CDR3 protein. The table records more than 1,400,000 distinct CDR3 sequences, around 39% of them present only once. CDR1 ENHRY and CDR2 SYGVKD come from the germline V gene. V was trimmed by 1 base and J by 3 bases, leaving 11 bases between them. This CDR3 region has 15 residues. The V call is TRBV10-3, the J call TRBJ2-3; no clear D gene. The source is a woman younger than 30 in good health. Sequencing was done on a sample of blood. The CDR3 is CAISELVGSTDTQYF. CDR3 sequence (DNA): TGTGCCATCAGTGAGTTGGTAGGGTCGACAGATACGCAGTATTTT.